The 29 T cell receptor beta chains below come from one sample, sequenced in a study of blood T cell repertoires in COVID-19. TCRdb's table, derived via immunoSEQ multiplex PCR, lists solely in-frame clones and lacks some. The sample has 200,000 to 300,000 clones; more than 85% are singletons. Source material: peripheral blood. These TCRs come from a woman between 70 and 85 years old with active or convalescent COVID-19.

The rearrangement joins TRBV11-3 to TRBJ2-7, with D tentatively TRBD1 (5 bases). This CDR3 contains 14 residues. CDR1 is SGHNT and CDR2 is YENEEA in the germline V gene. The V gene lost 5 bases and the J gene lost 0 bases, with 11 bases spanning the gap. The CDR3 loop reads CASSQTGSSYEQYF. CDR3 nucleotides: TGTGCCAGCAGCCAAACAGGAAGCTCCTACGAGCAGTACTTC.

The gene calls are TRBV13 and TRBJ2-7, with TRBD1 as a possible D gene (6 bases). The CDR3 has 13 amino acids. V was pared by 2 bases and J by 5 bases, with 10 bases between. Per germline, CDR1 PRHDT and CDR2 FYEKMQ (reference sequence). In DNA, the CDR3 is TGTGCCAGCAGCTTACAGGGGCGGAACGAGCAGTACTTC. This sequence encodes CASSLQGRNEQYF.

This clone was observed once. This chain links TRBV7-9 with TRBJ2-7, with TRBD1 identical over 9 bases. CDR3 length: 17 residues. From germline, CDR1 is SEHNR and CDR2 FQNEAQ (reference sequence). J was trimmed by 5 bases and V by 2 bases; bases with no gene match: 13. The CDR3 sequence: CASSLKYSDRGTHEQYF. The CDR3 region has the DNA TGTGCCAGCAGCTTAAAATACTCGGACAGGGGAACCCACGAGCAGTACTTC. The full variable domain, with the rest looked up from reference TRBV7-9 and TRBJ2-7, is DTGVSQNPRHKITKRGQNVTFRCDPISEHNRLYWYRQTLGQGPEFLTYFQNEAQLEKSRLLSDRFSAERPKGSFSTLEIQRTEQGDSAMYLCASSLKYSDRGTHEQYFGPGTRLTVT.

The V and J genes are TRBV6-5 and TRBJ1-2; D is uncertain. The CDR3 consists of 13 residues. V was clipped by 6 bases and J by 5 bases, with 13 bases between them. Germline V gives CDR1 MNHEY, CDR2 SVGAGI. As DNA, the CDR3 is TGTGCCAGCAGCCGCGACGAGGAGTATGGCTACACCTTC. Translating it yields CASSRDEEYGYTF.

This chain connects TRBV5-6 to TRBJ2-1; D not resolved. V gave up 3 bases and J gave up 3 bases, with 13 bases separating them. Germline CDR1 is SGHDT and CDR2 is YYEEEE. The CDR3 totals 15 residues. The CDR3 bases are TGTGCCAGCAGCTCCGTAGAGAGATTCTACAATGAGCAGTTCTTC. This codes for CASSSVERFYNEQFF.

CDR3 protein: CASSASRGPADTQYF. DNA of the CDR3: TGTGCCAGCAGCGCCTCTAGGGGGCCCGCAGATACGCAGTATTTT. This chain joins TRBV11-2 and TRBJ2-3, with 7 nucleotides matching TRBD1. The V gene's germline CDR1 is SGHAT and CDR2 FQNNGV. The CDR3 spans 15 residues. Unmatched junction bases numbered 9, after V lost 5 bases and J lost 4 bases.

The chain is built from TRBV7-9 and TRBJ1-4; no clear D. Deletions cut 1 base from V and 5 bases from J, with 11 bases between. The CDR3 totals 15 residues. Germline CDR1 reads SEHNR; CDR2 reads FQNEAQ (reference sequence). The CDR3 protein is CASSLGGRLNEKLFF. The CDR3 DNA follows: TGTGCCAGCAGCTTAGGAGGCAGATTAAATGAAAAACTGTTTTTT.

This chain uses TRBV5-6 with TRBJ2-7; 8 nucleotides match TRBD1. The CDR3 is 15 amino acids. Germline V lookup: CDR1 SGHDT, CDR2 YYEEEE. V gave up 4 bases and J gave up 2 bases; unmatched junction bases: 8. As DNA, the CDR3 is TGTGCCAGCAGCCCGGACAGGGTCAATACCTACGAGCAGTACTTC. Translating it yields CASSPDRVNTYEQYF.

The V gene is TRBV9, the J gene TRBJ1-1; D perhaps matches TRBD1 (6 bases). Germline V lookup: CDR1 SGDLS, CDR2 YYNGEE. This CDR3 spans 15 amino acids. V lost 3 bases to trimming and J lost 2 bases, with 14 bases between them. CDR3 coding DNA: TGTGCCAGCAGCGAATCTCACAGGGCTAACACTGAAGCTTTCTTT. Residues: CASSESHRANTEAFF.

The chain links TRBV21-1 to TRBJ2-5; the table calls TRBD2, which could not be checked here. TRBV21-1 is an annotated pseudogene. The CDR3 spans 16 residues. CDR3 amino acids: CASSKARLAGEETQYF. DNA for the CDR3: TGTGCCAGCAGCAAAGCAAGACTAGCGGGGGAAGAGACCCAGTACTTC.

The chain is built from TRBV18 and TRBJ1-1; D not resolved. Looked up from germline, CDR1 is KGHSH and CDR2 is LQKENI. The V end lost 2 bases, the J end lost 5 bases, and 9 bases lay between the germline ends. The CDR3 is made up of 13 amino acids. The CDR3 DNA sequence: TGTGCCAGCTCACCAACGCGGGAGACTGAAGCTTTCTTT. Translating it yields CASSPTRETEAFF. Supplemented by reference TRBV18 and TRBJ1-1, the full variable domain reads NAGVMQNPRHLVRRRGQEARLRCSPMKGHSHVYWYRQLPEEGLKFMVYLQKENIIDESGMPKERFSAEFPKEGPSILRIQQVVRGDSAAYFCASSPTRETEAFFGQGTRLTVV.

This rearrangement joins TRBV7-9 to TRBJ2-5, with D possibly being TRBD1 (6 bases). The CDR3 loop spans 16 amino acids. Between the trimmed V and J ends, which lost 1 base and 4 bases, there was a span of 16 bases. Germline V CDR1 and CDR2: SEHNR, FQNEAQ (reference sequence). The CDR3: CASSLVTGWMGETQYF. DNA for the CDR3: TGTGCCAGCAGCTTAGTGACAGGTTGGATGGGAGAGACCCAGTACTTC.

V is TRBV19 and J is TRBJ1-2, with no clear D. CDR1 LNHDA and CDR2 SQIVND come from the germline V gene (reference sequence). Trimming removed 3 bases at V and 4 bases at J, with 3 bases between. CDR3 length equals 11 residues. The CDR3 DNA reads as TGTGCCAGTAGTATCGGCTATGGCTACACCTTC. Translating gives CASSIGYGYTF. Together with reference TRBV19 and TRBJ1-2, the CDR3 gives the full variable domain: DGGITQSPKYLFRKEGQNVTLSCEQNLNHDAMYWYRQDPGQGLRLIYYSQIVNDFQKGDIAEGYSVSREKKESFPLTVTSAQKNPTAFYLCASSIGYGYTFGSGTRLTVV.

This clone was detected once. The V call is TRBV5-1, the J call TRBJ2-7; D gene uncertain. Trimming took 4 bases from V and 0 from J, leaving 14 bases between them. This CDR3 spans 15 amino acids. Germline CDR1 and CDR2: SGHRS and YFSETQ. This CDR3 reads CASSLDGASSYEQYF. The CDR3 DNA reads TGCGCCAGCAGCCTCGATGGCGCTAGCTCCTACGAGCAGTACTTC.

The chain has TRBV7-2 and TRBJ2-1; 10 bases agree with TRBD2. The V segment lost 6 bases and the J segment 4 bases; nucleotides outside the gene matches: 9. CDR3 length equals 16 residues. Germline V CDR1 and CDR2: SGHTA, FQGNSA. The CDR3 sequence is CASSPLAGGLYNEQFF. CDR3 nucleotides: TGTGCCAGCAGTCCTTTAGCGGGGGGACTTTACAATGAGCAGTTCTTC.

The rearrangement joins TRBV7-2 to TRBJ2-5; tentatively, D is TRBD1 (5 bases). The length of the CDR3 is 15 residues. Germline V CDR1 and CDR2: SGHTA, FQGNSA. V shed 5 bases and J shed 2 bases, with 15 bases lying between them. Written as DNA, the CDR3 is TGTGCCAGCAGCCCTATAGGGGCGTTGCAAGAGACCCAGTACTTC. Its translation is CASSPIGALQETQYF.

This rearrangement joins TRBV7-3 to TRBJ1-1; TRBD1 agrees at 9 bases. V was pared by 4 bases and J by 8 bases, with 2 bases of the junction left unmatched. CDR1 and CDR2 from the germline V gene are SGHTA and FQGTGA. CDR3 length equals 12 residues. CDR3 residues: CASSSGQGEAFF. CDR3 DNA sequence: TGTGCCAGCAGCTCGGGACAGGGAGAAGCTTTCTTT. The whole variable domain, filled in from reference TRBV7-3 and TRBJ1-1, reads GAGVSQTPSNKVTEKGKYVELRCDPISGHTALYWYRQSLGQGPEFLIYFQGTGAADDSGLPNDRFFAVRPEGSVSTLKIQRTERGDSAVYLCASSSGQGEAFFGQGTRLTVV.

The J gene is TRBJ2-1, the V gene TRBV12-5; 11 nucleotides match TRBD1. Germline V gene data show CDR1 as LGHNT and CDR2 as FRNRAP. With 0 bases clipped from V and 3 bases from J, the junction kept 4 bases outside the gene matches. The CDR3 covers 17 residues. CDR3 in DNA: TGTGCTAGTGGTTTGGTCTCCGGGACAGGGGGCTACAATGAGCAGTTCTTC. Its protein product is CASGLVSGTGGYNEQFF.

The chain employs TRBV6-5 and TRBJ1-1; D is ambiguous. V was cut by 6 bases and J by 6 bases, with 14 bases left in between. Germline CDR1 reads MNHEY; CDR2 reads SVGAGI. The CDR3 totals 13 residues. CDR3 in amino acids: CASSLVKRAEAFF. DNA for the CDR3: TGTGCCAGCAGCTTAGTAAAGCGGGCTGAAGCTTTCTTT.

The CDR3 DNA follows: TGCGCCAGCAGCTTGGAACTAGCGGGGGGGCGAGAGCAGTTCTTC. Translating it yields CASSLELAGGREQFF. This chain links TRBV5-1 with TRBJ2-1; TRBD2 aligns across 13 bases. The ends lost 0 bases at V and 10 bases at J; junction bases unmatched: 4. The CDR3 totals 15 residues. Germline lookup yields CDR1 SGHRS and CDR2 YFSETQ.

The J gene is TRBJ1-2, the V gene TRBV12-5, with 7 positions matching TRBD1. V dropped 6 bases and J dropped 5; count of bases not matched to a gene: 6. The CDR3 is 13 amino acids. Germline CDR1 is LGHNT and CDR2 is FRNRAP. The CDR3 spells CASGKSGGYGYTF. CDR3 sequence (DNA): TGTGCTAGTGGCAAGTCAGGGGGGTATGGCTACACCTTC.

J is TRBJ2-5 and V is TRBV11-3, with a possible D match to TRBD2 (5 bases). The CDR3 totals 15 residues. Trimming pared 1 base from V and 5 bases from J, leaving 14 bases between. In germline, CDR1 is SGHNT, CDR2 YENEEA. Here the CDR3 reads CASSLGATGRETQYF. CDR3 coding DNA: TGTGCCAGCAGCTTAGGAGCCACGGGAAGGGAGACCCAGTACTTC.

CDR3 sequence reads: CATSRGDSQNQPQHF. In nucleotides, the CDR3 is TGTGCCACCAGCAGAGGGGACAGCCAGAATCAGCCCCAGCATTTT. V gene TRBV15 combines with J gene TRBJ1-5; 7 nucleotides agree with TRBD1. Trimming at V came to 1 base and at J to 4 bases, leaving 4 bases not matched to a gene. This CDR3 spans 15 amino acids. Germline V gives CDR1 LNHNV, CDR2 YYDKDF (reference sequence).

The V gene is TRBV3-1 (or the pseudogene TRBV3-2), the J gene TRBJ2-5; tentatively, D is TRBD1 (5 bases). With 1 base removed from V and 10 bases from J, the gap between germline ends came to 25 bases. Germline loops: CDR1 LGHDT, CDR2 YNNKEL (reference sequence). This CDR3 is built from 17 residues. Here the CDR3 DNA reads TGTGCCAGCAGCCAAGTCGGGTCGGACACCCCCAAGAGGAGCCAGTACTTC. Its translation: CASSQVGSDTPKRSQYF.

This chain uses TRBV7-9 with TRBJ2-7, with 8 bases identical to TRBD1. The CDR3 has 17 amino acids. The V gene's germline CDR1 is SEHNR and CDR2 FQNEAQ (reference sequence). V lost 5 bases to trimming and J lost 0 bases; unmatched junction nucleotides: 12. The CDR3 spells CASSQLRAGGVSYEQYF. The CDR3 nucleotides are TGTGCCAGCAGCCAACTCCGGGCAGGGGGCGTCTCCTACGAGCAGTACTTC.

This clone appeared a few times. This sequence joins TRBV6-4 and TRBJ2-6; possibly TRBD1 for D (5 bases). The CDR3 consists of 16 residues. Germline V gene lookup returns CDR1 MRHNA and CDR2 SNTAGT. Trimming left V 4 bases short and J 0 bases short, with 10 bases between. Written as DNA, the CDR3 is TGTGCCAGCAGTGCACAGGCTCGCTCTGGGGCCAACGTCCTGACTTTC. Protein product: CASSAQARSGANVLTF.

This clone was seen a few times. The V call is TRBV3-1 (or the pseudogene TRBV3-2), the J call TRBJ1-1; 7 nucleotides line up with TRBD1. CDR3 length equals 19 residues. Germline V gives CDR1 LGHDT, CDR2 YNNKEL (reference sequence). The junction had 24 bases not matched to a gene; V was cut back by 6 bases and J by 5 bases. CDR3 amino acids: CASSLSFVQGKIWETEAFF. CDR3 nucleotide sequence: TGTGCCAGCAGTCTCAGCTTTGTACAGGGGAAAATCTGGGAAACTGAAGCTTTCTTT.

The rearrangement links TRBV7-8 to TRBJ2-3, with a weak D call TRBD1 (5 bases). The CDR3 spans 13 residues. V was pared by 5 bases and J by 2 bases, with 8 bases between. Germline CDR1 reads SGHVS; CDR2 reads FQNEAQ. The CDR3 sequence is CASSPGPTDTQYF. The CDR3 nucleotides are TGTGCCAGCAGCCCAGGGCCCACAGATACGCAGTATTTT.

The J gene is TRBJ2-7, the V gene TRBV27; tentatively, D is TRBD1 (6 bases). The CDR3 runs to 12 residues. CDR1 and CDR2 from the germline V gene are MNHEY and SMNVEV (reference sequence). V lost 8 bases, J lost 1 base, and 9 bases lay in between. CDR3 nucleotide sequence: TGTGCCAGCCGCAGGGGTTCCTACGAGCAGTACTTC. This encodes CASRRGSYEQYF.